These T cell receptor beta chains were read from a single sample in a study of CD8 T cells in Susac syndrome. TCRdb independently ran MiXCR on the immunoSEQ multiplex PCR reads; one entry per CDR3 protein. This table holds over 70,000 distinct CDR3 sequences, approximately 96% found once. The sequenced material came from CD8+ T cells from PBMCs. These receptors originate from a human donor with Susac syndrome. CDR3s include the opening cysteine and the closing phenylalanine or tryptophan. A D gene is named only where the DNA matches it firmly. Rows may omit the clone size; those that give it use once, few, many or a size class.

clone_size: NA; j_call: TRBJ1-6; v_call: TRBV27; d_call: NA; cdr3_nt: TGTGCCACCAATGAGGGAGGCTCCTATAATTCACCCCTCCACTTT; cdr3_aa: CATNEGGSYNSPLHF
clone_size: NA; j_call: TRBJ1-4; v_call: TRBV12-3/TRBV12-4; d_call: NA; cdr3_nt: TGTGCCAGCAGATCCGGGACACCTTTTAATGAAAAACTGTTTTTT; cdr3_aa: CASRSGTPFNEKLFF
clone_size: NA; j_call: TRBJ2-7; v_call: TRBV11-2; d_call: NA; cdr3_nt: TGTGCCAGCAGCTTAGAAGGCGGGGGCCCCTACGAGCAGTACTTC; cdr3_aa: CASSLEGGGPYEQYF
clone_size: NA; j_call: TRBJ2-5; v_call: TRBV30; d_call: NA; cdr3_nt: TGTGCCTGCCAGGGTATCCCCTACCAAGAGACCCAGTACTTC; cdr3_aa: CACQGIPYQETQYF
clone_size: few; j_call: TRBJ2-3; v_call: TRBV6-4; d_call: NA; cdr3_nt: TGTGCCAGCAGTCCTGGCACGTCTAGCACAGATACGCAGTATTTT; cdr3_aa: CASSPGTSSTDTQYF
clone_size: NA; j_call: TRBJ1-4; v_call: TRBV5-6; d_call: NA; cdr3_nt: TGTGCCAGCAGCTTAATGGGGGCTGATGAAAAACTGTTTTTT; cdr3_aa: CASSLMGADEKLFF
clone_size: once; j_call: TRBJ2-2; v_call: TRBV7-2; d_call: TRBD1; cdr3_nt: TGTGCCAGCAGGCAGCAGGGGGCCGGGGAGCTGTTTTTT; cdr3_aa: CASRQQGAGELFF
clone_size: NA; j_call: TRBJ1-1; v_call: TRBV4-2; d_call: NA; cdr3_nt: TGTGCCAGCAGCCAAGCCGGGGGGAACACTGAAGCTTTCTTT; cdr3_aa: CASSQAGGNTEAFF
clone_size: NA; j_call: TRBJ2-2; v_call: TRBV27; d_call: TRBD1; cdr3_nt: TGTGCCAGCAGTTTGGACAGGAAGTCCCCTACGAACACCGGGGAGCTGTTTTTT; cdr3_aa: CASSLDRKSPTNTGELFF
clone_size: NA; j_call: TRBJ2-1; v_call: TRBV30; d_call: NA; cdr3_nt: TGTGCCTGGAGTGTACACAGTTACAATGAGCAGTTCTTC; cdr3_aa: CAWSVHSYNEQFF
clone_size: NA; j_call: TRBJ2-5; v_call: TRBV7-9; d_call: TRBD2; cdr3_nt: TGTGCCAGCAGCTCTCCGGGACTAGCGGCCCAAGAGACCCAGTACTTC; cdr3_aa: CASSSPGLAAQETQYF
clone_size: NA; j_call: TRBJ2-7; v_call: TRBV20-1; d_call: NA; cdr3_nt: TGCAGTGCCACGGAGCAGGGGCAGGTCTACGAGCAGTACTTC; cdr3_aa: CSATEQGQVYEQYF
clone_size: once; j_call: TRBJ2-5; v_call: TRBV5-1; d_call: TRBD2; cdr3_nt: TGCGCCAGCAGCTTGGTGCTAGCGGGGGTCCAAGAGACCCAGTACTTC; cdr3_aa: CASSLVLAGVQETQYF
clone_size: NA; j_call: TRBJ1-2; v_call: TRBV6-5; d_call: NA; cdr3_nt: TGTGCCAGCAGTTACGCGGGCCAGGGGATTGGCTACACCTTC; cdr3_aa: CASSYAGQGIGYTF
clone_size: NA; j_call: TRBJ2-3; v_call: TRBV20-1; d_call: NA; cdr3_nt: TGCAGTGCTCCTCCGACAGAAGCGGAGGCAGATACGCAGTATTTT; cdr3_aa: CSAPPTEAEADTQYF
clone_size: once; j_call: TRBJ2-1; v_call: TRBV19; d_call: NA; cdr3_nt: TGTGCCAGTTTACCCGGGCAGGGTTTGGGCAATGAGCAGTTCTTC; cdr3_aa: CASLPGQGLGNEQFF
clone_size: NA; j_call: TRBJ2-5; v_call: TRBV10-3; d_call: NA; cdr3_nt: TGTGCCATCAGTGAGTCTGGGGGGGAGACCCAGTACTTC; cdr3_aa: CAISESGGETQYF
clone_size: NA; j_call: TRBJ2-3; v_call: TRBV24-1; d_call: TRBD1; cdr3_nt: TGTGCCACCAGTGAAGGGACAGGATACGGCACAGATACGCAGTATTTT; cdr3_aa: CATSEGTGYGTDTQYF
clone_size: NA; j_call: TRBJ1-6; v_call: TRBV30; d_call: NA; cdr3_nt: TGTGCCTGGAGTCTAACCTATAATTCACCCCTCCACTTT; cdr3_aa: CAWSLTYNSPLHF
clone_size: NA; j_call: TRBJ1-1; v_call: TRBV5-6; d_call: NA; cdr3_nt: TGTGCCAGCAGCTCATGGACGGAGAACACTGAAGCTTTCTTT; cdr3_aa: CASSSWTENTEAFF
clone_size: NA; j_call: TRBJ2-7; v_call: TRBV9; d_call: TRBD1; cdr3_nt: TGTGCCAGCAGCGTAGCGGGGACAGGGGGCTACGAGCAGTACTTC; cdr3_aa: CASSVAGTGGYEQYF